This T cell receptor (beta chain) was captured by sequencing in a study of blood T cell repertoires in COVID-19. Overall study context: Some COVID-19 samples were acute and others convalescent; all came from the United States, Italy and Spain. In each case, the material was cDNA or gDNA derived from T cells, B-cell-depleted T cells, or PBMCs.

Germline V gives CDR1 MNHNS, CDR2 SASEGT. There are 19 residues in the CDR3. V was cut by 4 bases and J by 2 bases, with 26 bases left in between. Original processing methods: It was from reference gene primer amplification that nucleated cell counts were estimated. Assay: immunoSEQ multiplex PCR; the TCRdb copy retains only in-frame clones and omits some. The V and J calls and the clone size are those of that table, but D and trimming were determined from the DNA. This sample carries tens of thousands of clones, more than 75% of them seen once, and the ten largest clones take more than 14%. This chain connects TRBV6-1 to TRBJ1-2; no clear D. The sequence was collected from a woman aged 70-85 years with acute or convalescent COVID-19. The sample consisted of peripheral blood. The CDR3 is CASSGLSGKLKTYNYGYTF. CDR3 nucleotide sequence: TGTGCCAGCAGTGGCCTCTCCGGGAAACTCAAAACGTACAACTATGGCTACACCTTC.